These 3 T cell receptor beta chains came from one sample sequenced in a study of coeliac disease. Here immunoSEQ multiplex PCR was the method, and the copy in TCRdb shows in-frame clones only, minus some. The repertoire holds roughly 7,900 clones, with 63% as singletons. Sample: lamina propria lymphocytes from the gut. All receptors derive from a woman aged 60-75 years with active celiac disease.

This clone turned up a few times. The rearrangement links TRBV7-9 to TRBJ1-1; D is perhaps TRBD1 (5 bases). CDR1 is SEHNR and CDR2 is FQNEAQ in the germline V gene (reference sequence). The CDR3 runs 13 residues. The ends were cut back, 6 bases at V and 2 bases at J, with 10 bases in the middle. The CDR3 bases are TGTGCCAGCAGGCAGACAGCTAACACTGAAGCTTTCTTT. Encoded protein: CASRQTANTEAFF.

The V call is TRBV4-3, the J call TRBJ1-5, with unresolved D. Germline V gene lookup returns CDR1 LGHNA and CDR2 YSLEER. The CDR3 extends over 14 amino acids. The germline V and J ends were trimmed by 4 bases and 2 bases, with 9 bases remaining between them. The CDR3 coding sequence is TGCGCCAGCAGCCGGTGGCTAGGCAATCAGCCCCAGCATTTT. Translated, it gives CASSRWLGNQPQHF.

This chain joins TRBV15 and TRBJ1-4, with D tentatively TRBD1 (6 bases). Germline lookup yields CDR1 LNHNV and CDR2 YYDKDF (reference sequence). Between the trimmed V and J ends, which lost 5 bases and 5 bases, there was a span of 15 bases. The CDR3 spans 15 residues. The CDR3 nucleotides are TGTGCCACCAGCCGTGGGACACCAAGAAATGAAAAACTGTTTTTT. This encodes CATSRGTPRNEKLFF.